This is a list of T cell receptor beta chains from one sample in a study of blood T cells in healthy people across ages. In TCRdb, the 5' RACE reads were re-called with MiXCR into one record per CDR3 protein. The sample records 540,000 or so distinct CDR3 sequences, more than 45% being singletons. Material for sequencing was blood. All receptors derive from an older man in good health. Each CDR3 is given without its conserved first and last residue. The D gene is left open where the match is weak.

CDR3: SAVRLAGGYEQY; V: TRBV20-1; J: .; D: TRBD2
CDR3: AGSPEQGWGKEQY; V: TRBV28; J: TRBJ2-5; D: .
CDR3: ASSLVVLSGNAGEQY; V: TRBV7-2; J: .; D: TRBD2
CDR3: SARANGRYNEQF; V: TRBV20-1; J: TRBJ2-1; D: .
CDR3: SAPQETQY; V: TRBV20-1; J: TRBJ2-5; D: .
CDR3: ASSPWGVGKNIQY; V: TRBV9; J: TRBJ2-4; D: .
CDR3: ASSGGRGGRQF; V: TRBV27; J: TRBJ2-1; D: TRBD2
CDR3: ASSLGASGANVLT; V: TRBV6-6; J: TRBJ2-6; D: .
CDR3: ASSYPGTGRNEQF; V: TRBV6-6; J: TRBJ2-1; D: TRBD1
CDR3: ASSQVWGTESSGANVLT; V: TRBV4-3; J: TRBJ2-6; D: .
CDR3: VSSPREERTIHQETQY; V: TRBV4-1; J: TRBJ2-5; D: .
CDR3: ASSHRLGTELEQY; V: TRBV4-3; J: TRBJ2-7; D: TRBD1
CDR3: ASSFTGFDAYEQY; V: TRBV3-1; J: TRBJ2-7; D: .
CDR3: ASSFGGVNEQF; V: TRBV7-3; J: TRBJ2-1; D: .
CDR3: ASSLTASTDTQY; V: TRBV7-3; J: TRBJ2-3; D: .
CDR3: ASSQETGANIYNEQF; V: TRBV3-1; J: TRBJ2-1; D: TRBD1
CDR3: SAYQVANYGYT; V: TRBV20-1; J: TRBJ1-2; D: .
CDR3: AWSVIAGGTDTQY; V: TRBV30; J: TRBJ2-3; D: TRBD2
CDR3: ASSWRTGGSDTQY; V: TRBV28; J: TRBJ2-3; D: TRBD1
CDR3: ASSLRGYTQY; V: TRBV28; J: TRBJ2-3; D: .
CDR3: SARDRLAGVYEQF; V: TRBV20-1; J: TRBJ2-1; D: TRBD2
CDR3: ASSTTRGPGELF; V: TRBV3-1; J: TRBJ2-2; D: .
CDR3: AWSGIRQAKYEQY; V: TRBV30; J: TRBJ2-7; D: .
CDR3: SAALPTKRLYEQY; V: TRBV20-1; J: .; D: .
CDR3: ASSLEGHYSGGYT; V: TRBV7-9; J: TRBJ1-2; D: .
CDR3: ASSLSGEFNQPQH; V: TRBV7-3; J: TRBJ1-5; D: .
CDR3: ASSRESRGNTIY; V: TRBV7-2; J: TRBJ1-3; D: .
CDR3: ASSPDRSQQY; V: TRBV7-2; J: TRBJ2-7; D: .
CDR3: ASSARARGSEAF; V: TRBV7-6; J: TRBJ1-1; D: .
CDR3: AWSRGGTDTQY; V: TRBV30; J: TRBJ2-3; D: TRBD2
CDR3: ASTRGRGHNSPLH; V: TRBV7-9; J: TRBJ1-6; D: .
CDR3: ASSPSQGADTGELF; V: TRBV6-5; J: TRBJ2-2; D: TRBD1
CDR3: ATISDIDTGELF; V: TRBV25-1; J: TRBJ2-2; D: .
CDR3: ASSWGYDEKLF; V: TRBV7-9; J: TRBJ1-4; D: .
CDR3: AWSVRTGYNEQF; V: TRBV30; J: TRBJ2-1; D: TRBD1
CDR3: SASSGGLVNEQF; V: TRBV20-1; J: TRBJ2-1; D: TRBD2
CDR3: ASSFRLAGGRETQY; V: TRBV7-2; J: .; D: TRBD2
CDR3: ATSRRGGKKQEETQY; V: TRBV15; J: TRBJ2-5; D: .
CDR3: ASSRTSGIPYEQY; V: TRBV27; J: TRBJ2-7; D: TRBD2
CDR3: ASSALAGGSNEQF; V: TRBV25-1; J: TRBJ2-1; D: TRBD2
CDR3: ASSPEAIGGETQY; V: TRBV12-3/TRBV12-4; J: TRBJ2-5; D: .
CDR3: ASSRTRVFRQGAETQY; V: TRBV6-5; J: TRBJ2-5; D: TRBD1
CDR3: ASSLVATSGANVLT; V: TRBV12-3/TRBV12-4; J: TRBJ2-6; D: .
CDR3: SARSPSASTDTQY; V: TRBV20-1; J: TRBJ2-3; D: .
CDR3: SVRGLAGEPSDTQY; V: TRBV29-1; J: TRBJ2-3; D: TRBD2
CDR3: ASSPRDRAYGYT; V: TRBV28; J: TRBJ1-2; D: .
CDR3: ASSLAWGGYQPQH; V: TRBV5-5; J: TRBJ1-5; D: .
CDR3: ASIVTGGRGYT; V: TRBV12-3/TRBV12-4; J: TRBJ1-2; D: TRBD1
CDR3: AWSKGVIYEQY; V: TRBV30; J: TRBJ2-7; D: .
CDR3: ASSIRLGGGSPLH; V: TRBV6-5; J: TRBJ1-6; D: .
CDR3: ASSTLGYSNQPQH; V: TRBV6-6; J: TRBJ1-5; D: .
CDR3: SATLLQNEQY; V: TRBV20-1; J: TRBJ2-7; D: .
CDR3: ASSPMTSGSTGDTQY; V: TRBV5-1; J: TRBJ2-3; D: TRBD2
CDR3: ASSYGGGDTYEQY; V: TRBV6-6; J: TRBJ2-7; D: .
CDR3: ASSAQHVDTDTQY; V: TRBV7-2; J: TRBJ2-3; D: .
CDR3: SAREGFGTGYGYT; V: TRBV20-1; J: TRBJ1-2; D: TRBD1
CDR3: ASSQITGNTEAF; V: TRBV4-1; J: TRBJ1-1; D: .
CDR3: ASSQGVAGGQNIQY; V: TRBV11-2; J: TRBJ2-4; D: TRBD2
CDR3: ASSLGTPLTEAF; V: TRBV7-2; J: TRBJ1-1; D: .